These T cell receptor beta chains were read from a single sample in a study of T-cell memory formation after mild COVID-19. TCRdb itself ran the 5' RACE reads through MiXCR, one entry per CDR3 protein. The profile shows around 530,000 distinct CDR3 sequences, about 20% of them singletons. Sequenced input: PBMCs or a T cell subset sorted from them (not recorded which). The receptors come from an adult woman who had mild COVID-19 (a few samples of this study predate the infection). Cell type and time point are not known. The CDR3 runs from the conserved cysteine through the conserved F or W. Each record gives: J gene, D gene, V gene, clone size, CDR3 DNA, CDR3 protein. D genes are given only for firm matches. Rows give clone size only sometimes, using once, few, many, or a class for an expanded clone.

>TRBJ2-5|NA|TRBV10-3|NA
TGTGCCATCGGGGGAGAGACCCAGTACTTC
CAIGGETQYF
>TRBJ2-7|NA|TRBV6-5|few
TGTGCCAGCAGTTACAAGCGGGTAAGGGCCTACGAGCAGTACTTC
CASSYKRVRAYEQYF
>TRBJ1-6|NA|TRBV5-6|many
TGTGCCAGCAGCTTGGAGGGAACTCTCTATAATTCACCCCTCCACTTT
CASSLEGTLYNSPLHF
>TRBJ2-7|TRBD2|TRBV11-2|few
TGTGCCAGCAGCTTAGTGGGGACTAGCGACTACGAGCAGTACTTC
CASSLVGTSDYEQYF
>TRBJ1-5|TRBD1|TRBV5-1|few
TGCGCCAGCAGCACGGGACAGGGCGTCAGTCAGCCCCAGCATTTT
CASSTGQGVSQPQHF
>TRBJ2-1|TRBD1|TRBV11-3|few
TGTGCCAGCAGCCCAAGCCAGGACAGGGGGGCCTACAATGAGCAGTTCTTC
CASSPSQDRGAYNEQFF
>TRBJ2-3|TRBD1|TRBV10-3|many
TGTGCCATCAGTGACAAACAGGGGCCCACAGATACGCAGTATTTT
CAISDKQGPTDTQYF
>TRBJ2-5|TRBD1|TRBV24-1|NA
TGTGCCACCAGTGCCATGACAGGGGGCGCAGGTCGAGAGACCCAGTACTTC
CATSAMTGGAGRETQYF
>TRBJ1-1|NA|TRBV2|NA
TGTGCCAGCATTCAGAACCCCCTTTATGGAGGCACTGAAGCTTTCTTT
CASIQNPLYGGTEAFF
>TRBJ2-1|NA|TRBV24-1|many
TGTGCCACCAGGAGGACAGGGAGGGACAATGAGCAGTTCTTC
CATRRTGRDNEQFF
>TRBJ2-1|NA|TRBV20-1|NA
TGCAGTGCTAGCCGCGGGACTTCCTACAATGAGCAGTTCTTC
CSASRGTSYNEQFF